A single T cell receptor beta chain is shown here with its context. This sample was taken from a study of technical replicates of blood from a handful of donors. V shed 8 bases, J shed 3 bases, and the junction held 13 bases outside the gene matches. Germline V CDR1 and CDR2: SEHNR, FQNEAQ (reference sequence). The CDR3 extends over 16 amino acids. Sequencing was performed with immunoSEQ multiplex PCR; in TCRdb, only in-frame clones are kept and a portion is missing. The sample shows approximately 84,000 clones, 95% to 98% of them seen only once. The chain combines TRBV7-9 with TRBJ1-1; 9 nucleotides line up with TRBD1. The source of this sequence is a human donor in good health. The material sequenced was T cells isolated from PBMCs. For the CDR3, the DNA is TGTGCCAGCGGTGAACCTACAGGGGGCAGTCACACTGAAGCTTTCTTT. Amino acid sequence: CASGEPTGGSHTEAFF.